This T cell receptor (beta chain) is from a study of T-cell reconstitution after alpha-beta-depleted transplantation in children. Unique molecular identifiers were incorporated into the prepared TCRbeta library. TCRdb re-called the PCR reads with MiXCR, one entry per CDR3 protein. The sample comprises roughly 200,000 distinct CDR3 sequences, about 9.2% of which are singletons, and about 6% rests with the top ten. This clonotype was seen at least ten times. This CDR3 has 14 residues. V was clipped by 3 bases and J by 6 bases; unmatched bases: 8. Germline V gives CDR1 SGHRS, CDR2 YFSETQ. Sequencing used PBMCs from the stem cell graft donor, obtained from the stem cell graft. The receptor comes from a human donor who donated a stem cell graft to a child with acute lymphoblastic leukemia. The chain carries TRBV5-1 and TRBJ1-1; the match to TRBD1 covers 7 bases. CDR3 bases: TGCGCCAGCAGCTCCCACCAGGGGGTCCCTGAAGCTTTCTTT. Translating gives CASSSHQGVPEAFF.